Below are 25 T cell receptor beta chains sequenced from a single sample in a study of T cells in localized non-small cell lung cancer. Here immunoSEQ multiplex PCR was the method, and the copy in TCRdb shows in-frame clones only, minus some. The sample lists under 2,000 clones, around a fifth occurring once. Sequenced material: lung tumor tissue, taken before any cancer treatment. These receptors all come from a male donor older than 55 with stage I lung adenocarcinoma.

This clone occurred a few times. V usage is TRBV11-3 and J usage is TRBJ2-1, with TRBD1 identical over 12 bases. Germline loops: CDR1 SGHNT, CDR2 YENEEA. Trimming cost V 5 bases and J 5 bases; bases outside gene matches: 10. The CDR3 runs to 17 residues. The CDR3 loop reads CASSPNSGTGGNNEQFF. CDR3 sequence (DNA): TGTGCCAGCAGCCCGAATAGCGGGACAGGGGGCAACAATGAGCAGTTCTTC.

The chain couples TRBV23-1 to TRBJ1-4; D is uncertain. TRBV23-1 is sorted into the ORF group, with uncertain function. There are 13 residues in the CDR3. V lost 6 bases to trimming and J lost 5 bases, with 10 bases between them. In nucleotides, the CDR3 is TGCGCCAGCAGCTTGGAACAGAATGAAAAACTGTTTTTT. It is translated as CASSLEQNEKLFF.

This clone has more than one count but fewer than ten. The chain combines TRBV28 with TRBJ2-7; D might be TRBD1 (6 bases). CDR1 MDHEN and CDR2 SYDVKM come from the germline V gene. The CDR3 consists of 15 residues. Deletions cut 2 bases from V and 4 bases from J, with 15 bases between. CDR3 in amino acids: CASSLGFWGRYEQYF. In DNA, the CDR3 is TGTGCCAGCAGTTTAGGTTTCTGGGGGCGGTACGAGCAGTACTTC.

This clone showed up just a few times. The chain has TRBV6-8 and TRBJ1-2; tentatively, D is TRBD1 (6 bases). Germline V gives CDR1 MNHGY, CDR2 SAAAGT. V was shortened by 5 bases and J by 3 bases, with 16 bases between the two germline ends. This CDR3 region has 15 residues. The CDR3 coding sequence is TGTGCCAGCAGTCATGGGACAATTGGGGACTATGGCTACACCTTC. Encoded protein: CASSHGTIGDYGYTF.

By its share, this clone is large (0.1 to 1%). The chain employs TRBV30 and TRBJ2-5; the match to TRBD2 covers 11 bases. The CDR3 spans 14 residues. J lost 0 bases, V lost 5 bases, and 2 bases had no gene match. Germline CDR1 is GTSNPN and CDR2 is SVGIG (reference sequence). DNA of the CDR3: TGTGCCTGGTCTAGCGGGGGGAACCAAGAGACCCAGTACTTC. Its translation: CAWSSGGNQETQYF.

The chain employs TRBV10-3 and TRBJ2-5; D is uncertain. Between the trimmed V and J ends, which lost 2 bases and 1 base, there was a span of 2 bases. Germline-derived CDR1 and CDR2 are ENHRY and SYGVKD. The CDR3 is 12 residues long. CDR3 bases: TGTGCCATCAGTGAGACCCAAGAGACCCAGTACTTC. It yields the protein CAISETQETQYF.

This clone came up a few times. At one end the junction does not follow the germline gene, possibly because of a read error. The chain recombines TRBV6-8 with TRBJ1-3; the D is unclear. The CDR3 has 15 amino acids. CDR1 and CDR2 (germline): MNHGY, SAAAGT. The CDR3 loop is CAISTTANSGNTIYF. As DNA, the CDR3 is TGTGCCATCAGTACTACAGCAAACTCTGGAAACACCATATATTTT.

This clone is large. The J gene is TRBJ2-3, the V gene TRBV11-3; D is perhaps TRBD2 (6 bases). The germline V gene has CDR1 SGHNT and CDR2 YENEEA. This CDR3 is 15 amino acids long. The V gene lost 1 base and the J gene lost 2 bases, with 10 bases spanning the gap. The CDR3 DNA reads as TGTGCCAGCAGCTTAGGGGCGGGGAACACAGATACGCAGTATTTT. Translation gives CASSLGAGNTDTQYF.

This clone was observed a few times. The V and J genes are TRBV10-3 and TRBJ1-6; D perhaps matches TRBD1 (6 bases). CDR1 and CDR2 (germline): ENHRY, SYGVKD. V gave up 0 bases and J gave up 1 base, with 10 bases separating them. The CDR3 has 17 amino acids. CDR3 bases: TGTGCCATCAGTGAGTCGGCAGGGGTTTCCTATAATTCACCCCTCCACTTT. Protein: CAISESAGVSYNSPLHF.

Only a few counts were recorded for this clone. The chain uses TRBV19 and TRBJ2-6, with D maybe TRBD1 (5 bases). The V end lost 11 bases, the J end lost 1 base, and 15 bases lay between the germline ends. This CDR3 spans 15 amino acids. Germline V gene data show CDR1 as LNHDA and CDR2 as SQIVND (reference sequence). CDR3 nucleotide sequence: TGTGCCTCCGCACTGGGGCTATCTGGGGCCAACGTCCTGACTTTC. Protein sequence: CASALGLSGANVLTF. Based on the CDR3 plus reference TRBV19 and TRBJ2-6, the full variable domain is DGGITQSPKYLFRKEGQNVTLSCEQNLNHDAMYWYRQDPGQGLRLIYYSQIVNDFQKGDIAEGYSVSREKKESFPLTVTSAQKNPTAFYLCASALGLSGANVLTFGAGSRLTVL.

This clone rates as medium-sized. The chain uses TRBV6-8 and TRBJ2-1; D may correspond to TRBD1 or TRBD2 (6 bases each). Germline CDR1 is MNHGY and CDR2 is SAAAGT. This CDR3 is built from 15 residues. Between the trimmed V and J ends, which lost 10 bases and 3 bases, there was a span of 19 bases. CDR3 coding DNA: TGTGCCACCTCGGGGGATGACAGGCGCTACAATGAGCAGTTCTTC. Protein: CATSGDDRRYNEQFF.

J is TRBJ2-7 and V is TRBV19; D tentatively fits TRBD1 or TRBD2 (7 bases each). The CDR3 runs to 15 residues. Deletions cut 6 bases from V and 2 bases from J, with 17 bases between. Germline V gives CDR1 LNHDA, CDR2 SQIVND (reference sequence). DNA of the CDR3: TGTGCCAGTAGCCCCATGCAGGGGGGGCCCTACGAGCAGTACTTC. This gives the protein CASSPMQGGPYEQYF.

This clone has more than one count but fewer than ten. The chain uses TRBV19 and TRBJ1-1, with 11 nucleotides matching TRBD1. Germline lookup yields CDR1 LNHDA and CDR2 SQIVND (reference sequence). The CDR3 has 16 residues. The junction had 10 bases not matched to a gene; V was cut back by 10 bases and J by 0 bases. Written as DNA, the CDR3 is TGTGCCACCCAGGACAGGGGGCAGTTGATGAACACTGAAGCTTTCTTT. It encodes CATQDRGQLMNTEAFF.

The chain recombines TRBV28 with TRBJ2-7; 7 positions agree with TRBD1. CDR3 length: 14 amino acids. The V and J ends lost 4 bases and 6 bases, in that order; junction bases with no gene match: 9. Germline CDR1 is MDHEN and CDR2 is SYDVKM. In DNA form, the CDR3 reads TGTGCCAGCAGTTCTCAGACAGGGACCCGCGAGCAGTACTTC. It is translated as CASSSQTGTREQYF.

The genes are TRBV10-3 and TRBJ1-1; a possible D gene is TRBD1 (6 bases). This CDR3 has 14 amino acids. Between the trimmed V and J ends, which lost 5 bases and 0 bases, there was a span of 10 bases. Germline values: CDR1 ENHRY, CDR2 SYGVKD. CDR3 sequence reads: CAISPGAVNTEAFF. The CDR3 DNA follows: TGTGCCATCAGTCCAGGGGCGGTGAACACTGAAGCTTTCTTT.

This clone was detected only a few times. The chain has TRBV11-3 and TRBJ2-1; 8 bases map to TRBD1. Germline V lookup: CDR1 SGHNT, CDR2 YENEEA. The CDR3 has 16 residues. Germline trimming cut 3 bases from V and 3 bases from J; bases unmatched to any gene: 7. The CDR3 bases are TGTGCCAGCAGCTTGGAAGGACAGGGAGGCTACAATGAGCAGTTCTTC. Translating gives CASSLEGQGGYNEQFF.

This clone was counted only a few times. The chain recombines TRBV29-1 with TRBJ2-3, with 8 bases identical to TRBD1. The junction had 4 bases not matched to a gene; V was cut back by 7 bases and J by 4 bases. In germline, CDR1 is SQVTM, CDR2 ANQGSEA. The CDR3 has 12 residues. CDR3 loop: CSADRGADTQYF. DNA of the CDR3: TGCAGCGCCGACAGGGGTGCAGATACGCAGTATTTT.

The rearrangement links TRBV25-1 to TRBJ2-2; D is unresolved. Germline assignment: CDR1 MGHDK and CDR2 SYGVNS. The CDR3 runs to 14 residues. V gave up 3 bases and J gave up 7 bases, with 12 bases separating them. The CDR3: CASSDPGWNGELFF. CDR3 nucleotides: TGTGCCAGCAGTGACCCCGGGTGGAACGGGGAGCTGTTTTTT.

This clone was seen only a few times. This sequence joins TRBV5-1 and TRBJ2-5, with TRBD1 identical over 7 bases. Germline CDR1 reads SGHRS; CDR2 reads YFSETQ. J gave up 5 bases and V 3 bases, and 10 bases lay outside the gene matches. CDR3 length: 15 amino acids. CDR3 loop: CASSYTTGVGETQYF. As DNA, the CDR3 is TGCGCCAGCAGCTATACTACAGGGGTCGGGGAGACCCAGTACTTC.

This clone is categorized as medium-sized (0.01 to 0.1%). The chain links TRBV28 to TRBJ1-1, with 7 positions matching TRBD1. This CDR3 region has 14 residues. The trim removed 7 bases at V and 8 bases at J, leaving 13 bases unmatched. Per the germline V gene, CDR1 is MDHEN and CDR2 is SYDVKM. The CDR3 DNA sequence: TGTGCCAGCACCACACAGGGGAGCGACGGGGAAGCTTTCTTT. The encoded protein is CASTTQGSDGEAFF.

By share, this clone ranks as large. The chain is built from TRBV4-1 and TRBJ1-4; D uncertain. This CDR3 is built from 15 residues. CDR1 is MGHRA, CDR2 YSYEKL, per germline. The V end was cut by 0 bases, the J end by 8 bases, with 13 bases between. The CDR3 loop reads CASSQDGLAREKLFF. For the CDR3, the DNA is TGCGCCAGCAGCCAAGACGGCCTTGCACGCGAAAAACTGTTTTTT.

This clone turned up a few times. CDR3 DNA: TGCGCCAGCAGCCCTAGCCCAGGGAACACTGAAGCTTTCTTT. Its protein product is CASSPSPGNTEAFF. This chain joins TRBV5-1 and TRBJ1-1, with D unresolved. In germline, CDR1 is SGHRS, CDR2 YFSETQ. This CDR3 is 14 amino acids long. V was shortened by 4 bases and J by 1 base, with 11 bases between the two germline ends.

The chain couples TRBV19 to TRBJ2-6; D possibly corresponds to TRBD1 (5 bases). The CDR3 runs 18 residues. Germline CDR1 reads LNHDA; CDR2 reads SQIVND (reference sequence). V was clipped by 5 bases and J by 0 bases, with 17 bases between them. The CDR3 DNA sequence: TGTGCCAGTAGTTCCCAGACAGCCCAATTCTCTGGGGCCAACGTCCTGACTTTC. Translating gives CASSSQTAQFSGANVLTF.

V and J are TRBV30 and TRBJ2-1, with 9 nucleotides matching TRBD2. The germline CDR1 and CDR2 sequences are GTSNPN and SVGIG (reference sequence). This CDR3 has 13 amino acids. Unmatched junction bases numbered 1, after V lost 3 bases and J lost 4 bases. The CDR3 reads CAWRLAGYNEQFF. CDR3 nucleotide sequence: TGTGCCTGGAGACTAGCGGGTTACAATGAGCAGTTCTTC. The whole variable domain, remainder taken from reference TRBV30 and TRBJ2-1, is SQTIHQWPATLVQPVGSPLSLECTVEGTSNPNLYWYRQAAGRGLQLLFYSVGIGQISSEVPQNLSASRPQDRQFILSSKKLLLSDSGFYLCAWRLAGYNEQFFGPGTRLTVL.

This chain uses TRBV11-3 with TRBJ2-7; perhaps D is TRBD1 or TRBD2 (5 bases each). The CDR3 runs 15 residues. Trimming cost V 5 bases and J 0 bases, with 14 bases left between them. Per the germline V gene, CDR1 is SGHNT and CDR2 is YENEEA. The DNA for the CDR3 is TGTGCCAGCAGCATTGGGACGGCAAGCTCCTACGAGCAGTACTTC. It codes for CASSIGTASSYEQYF.